These 17 T cell receptor beta chains came from one sample sequenced in a study of hypomethylating agent response in myelodysplastic syndrome. Sequenced by immunoSEQ multiplex PCR; TCRdb stores in-frame clones only, minus some. The data show several thousand clones, about nine tenths seen once. The starting material was bone marrow, obtained before or after starting hypomethylating agent treatment for myelodysplastic syndrome (not recorded which). These TCRs come from a human donor with myelodysplastic syndrome.

J is TRBJ2-1 and V is TRBV10-3; 9 positions agree with TRBD1. The CDR3 has 14 amino acids. Germline CDR1 ENHRY, CDR2 SYGVKD. V lost 4 bases, J lost 6 bases, and 4 bases stayed unmatched. As DNA, the CDR3 is TGTGCCATCAGTGTTAGGACAGGGGTCAATGAGCAGTTCTTC. Its translation: CAISVRTGVNEQFF.

The V and J genes are TRBV18 and TRBJ2-3; D remains ambiguous. Per germline, CDR1 KGHSH and CDR2 LQKENI. The CDR3 runs 15 residues. The V end lost 5 bases, the J end lost 2 bases, and 14 bases lay between the germline ends. CDR3 region: CASSATGHHTDTQYF. The CDR3 region has the DNA TGTGCCAGCTCAGCCACGGGTCACCACACAGATACGCAGTATTTT.

The V gene is TRBV7-9, the J gene TRBJ1-2; D uncertain. Germline CDR1 and CDR2: SEHNR and FQNEAQ (reference sequence). CDR3 length: 13 amino acids. Trimming pared 1 base from V and 8 bases from J, leaving 11 bases between. The CDR3 sequence: CASSLGPSAGYTF. DNA of the CDR3: TGTGCCAGCAGCTTAGGGCCATCGGCGGGCTACACCTTC.

This chain joins TRBV5-5 and TRBJ1-6; 8 nucleotides agree with TRBD1. From germline, CDR1 is SGHKS and CDR2 YYEKEE (reference sequence). J gave up 7 bases and V 4 bases, and 7 bases lay outside the gene matches. The CDR3 loop spans 15 amino acids. In nucleotides, the CDR3 is TGTGCCAGCAGCCCTGACAGGGGTTGGAATTCACCCCTCCACTTT. This sequence encodes CASSPDRGWNSPLHF.

The chain combines TRBV12-1 with TRBJ2-7; the table's D call TRBD1 went unverified against the DNA. TRBV12-1 is assigned pseudogene status. The CDR3 has 14 amino acids. CDR3 in DNA: TGTGCCAGCAGCTTCTCCAATACAAAGTACGAGCAGTACTTC. It codes for CASSFSNTKYEQYF.

The chain is built from TRBV18 and TRBJ2-3; the D is unclear. V dropped 5 bases and J dropped 1 base, with 4 bases sitting between them. CDR1 and CDR2 (germline): KGHSH, LQKENI. The length of the CDR3 is 12 residues. CDR3 in DNA: TGTGCCAGCTCAACAGGCACAGATACGCAGTATTTT. As protein: CASSTGTDTQYF.

The chain joins TRBV2 to TRBJ1-6; 9 nucleotides line up with TRBD1. The V gene end was trimmed by 9 bases and the J gene end by 7 bases; junction bases not matched to a gene: 1. CDR1 is SNHLY and CDR2 is FYNNEI in the germline V gene. The CDR3 loop spans 12 amino acids. In DNA form, the CDR3 reads TGTGCCAGAGGACAGGGGAATTCACCCCTCCACTTT. This gives the protein CARGQGNSPLHF.

The chain is built from TRBV6-5 and TRBJ1-5; a possible D gene is TRBD1 (6 bases). Looked up from germline, CDR1 is MNHEY and CDR2 is SVGAGI. V was cut by 5 bases and J by 6 bases, with 11 bases left in between. The CDR3 is 13 residues long. The DNA for the CDR3 is TGTGCCAGCAGTAGAACAGGGCTTCAGCCCCAGCATTTT. The encoded protein is CASSRTGLQPQHF.

In nucleotides, the CDR3 is TGTGCCAGCAGCGTAGGAGTGTTGGGGAAGATCGCTGGAAACACCATATATTTT. Amino acid sequence: CASSVGVLGKIAGNTIYF. This chain joins TRBV9 and TRBJ1-3, with D uncertain. The germline V and J ends were trimmed by 0 bases and 2 bases, with 18 bases remaining between them. Germline-derived CDR1 and CDR2 are SGDLS and YYNGEE. The CDR3 length is 18 residues.

The rearrangement uses TRBV9 and TRBJ2-7; D not certain. V lost 0 bases, J lost 0 bases, and 10 bases lay in between. There are 15 residues in the CDR3. In germline, CDR1 is SGDLS, CDR2 YYNGEE. As DNA, the CDR3 is TGTGCCAGCAGCGTAGGTCAGGCACGCTCCTACGAGCAGTACTTC. It is translated as CASSVGQARSYEQYF.

The CDR3 DNA follows: TGTGCCAGTAGTATTAACTTTGGGGCCAACGTCCTGACTTTC. It specifies CASSINFGANVLTF. The chain joins TRBV19 to TRBJ2-6; D is undetermined. Germline CDR1 and CDR2: LNHDA and SQIVND (reference sequence). V lost 3 bases, J lost 3 bases, and 6 bases lay in between. The CDR3 consists of 14 residues.

J is TRBJ2-2 and V is TRBV6-1; D call uncertain. The length of the CDR3 is 15 residues. Germline V gene data show CDR1 as MNHNS and CDR2 as SASEGT. V lost 3 bases and J lost 0, with 8 bases in between. The CDR3 region has the DNA TGTGCCAGCAGTGAGCCGGGCGCGAACACCGGGGAGCTGTTTTTT. It translates to CASSEPGANTGELFF.

The V gene is TRBV5-1, the J gene TRBJ1-1; 7 nucleotides line up with TRBD1. The CDR3 contains 13 residues. CDR1 is SGHRS and CDR2 is YFSETQ in the germline V gene. V shed 6 bases, J shed 6 bases, and the junction held 8 bases outside the gene matches. CDR3 loop: CASNLQGTAEAFF. The CDR3 coding sequence is TGCGCCAGCAACTTACAGGGGACGGCTGAAGCTTTCTTT.

Only one count was recorded for this clone. V and J are TRBV4-2 and TRBJ2-7, with D tentatively TRBD1 (7 bases). CDR3 length: 17 amino acids. V dropped 8 bases and J dropped 2 bases, with 25 bases sitting between them. The germline CDR1 and CDR2 sequences are LGHNA and YNFKEQ. The CDR3 DNA follows: TGTGCCAGCCAGCTTTCCAGGCGGCAGGGGGGAACCTACGAGCAGTACTTC. It translates to CASQLSRRQGGTYEQYF.

This rearrangement joins TRBV7-3 to TRBJ2-6, with D perhaps TRBD1 or TRBD2 (6 bases each). V lost 7 bases to trimming and J lost 2 bases, with 12 bases between them. The CDR3 runs 15 residues. Germline V CDR1 and CDR2: SGHTA, FQGTGA. The CDR3 bases are TGTGCCAGCACCCTAGGGGGGACTGGGGCCAACGTCCTGACTTTC. Protein sequence: CASTLGGTGANVLTF.

This rearrangement joins TRBV7-7 to TRBJ2-5; TRBD2 aligns across 10 bases. Germline lookup yields CDR1 SSHAT and CDR2 FNYEAQ (reference sequence). The CDR3 runs 17 residues. The trim removed 4 bases at V and 2 bases at J, leaving 10 bases unmatched. The CDR3 DNA sequence: TGTGCCAGCAGCTCCAGCCTAGCGGGGGTCCCTCAAGAGACCCAGTACTTC. Its translation is CASSSSLAGVPQETQYF.

The chain uses TRBV19 and TRBJ2-1; D is uncertain. CDR3 size: 15 residues. V was cut by 5 bases and J by 7 bases, with 18 bases left in between. Germline V gene data show CDR1 as LNHDA and CDR2 as SQIVND (reference sequence). The CDR3 DNA reads TGTGCCAGTAGTCCCGGCCAGCCCACCACGAATGAGCAGTTCTTC. Its translation is CASSPGQPTTNEQFF.